Listed below are T cell receptor beta chains from one sample, sequenced in a study of blood T cell repertoires in COVID-19. Data came from immunoSEQ multiplex PCR; TCRdb stores just in-frame clones and leaves some out. This table has roughly 230,000 clones, about 91% appearing once. The sample taken for sequencing was peripheral blood. Receptors originate from a woman aged 35 to 49 who had recovered from COVID-19. Each CDR3 is given with its conserved first and last residue. The order of the fields is V gene, clone size, J gene, D gene, CDR3 DNA, CDR3 protein. The D gene is left open where the match is weak. A row's size may be missing; if present it is once, few, many or a size class.

V gene: TRBV10-3; clone size: NA; J gene: TRBJ2-2; D gene: NA; CDR3 DNA: TGTGCCATCAGTGAACGAGGGACGAACACCGGGGAGCTGTTTTTT; CDR3 protein: CAISERGTNTGELFF
V gene: TRBV2; clone size: NA; J gene: TRBJ2-5; D gene: TRBD1; CDR3 DNA: TGTGCCAGCAGTGTCTCACCCGGACAGGGATGGGACTTC; CDR3 protein: CASSVSPGQGWDF
V gene: TRBV3-1/TRBV3-2; clone size: NA; J gene: TRBJ2-2; D gene: NA; CDR3 DNA: TGTGCCAGCAGCCATAGTGTTACCGGGGAGCTGTTTTTT; CDR3 protein: CASSHSVTGELFF
V gene: TRBV2; clone size: NA; J gene: TRBJ2-2; D gene: NA; CDR3 DNA: TGTGCCAGCAGTGAAATTCGAGTGAACACCGGGGAGCTGTTTTTT; CDR3 protein: CASSEIRVNTGELFF
V gene: TRBV2; clone size: NA; J gene: TRBJ2-2; D gene: TRBD2; CDR3 DNA: TGTGCCAGCAGTGTTGCTAGCGGGAGGGCCAGCGGGGAGCTGTTTTTT; CDR3 protein: CASSVASGRASGELFF
V gene: TRBV9; clone size: NA; J gene: TRBJ2-7; D gene: NA; CDR3 DNA: TGTGCCAGCAGCCCTACGGAGGGGTTCTACGAGCAGTACTTC; CDR3 protein: CASSPTEGFYEQYF
V gene: TRBV3-1/TRBV3-2; clone size: NA; J gene: TRBJ2-1; D gene: TRBD2; CDR3 DNA: TGTGCCAGCAGCCAAAGTTTTACGCGGGAGTCTGTTGAGCAGTTCTTC; CDR3 protein: CASSQSFTRESVEQFF
V gene: TRBV6-2/TRBV6-3; clone size: NA; J gene: TRBJ1-4; D gene: TRBD1; CDR3 DNA: TGTGCCAGCAGTTGGACAGGGGAACATGAAAAACTGTTTTTT; CDR3 protein: CASSWTGEHEKLFF
V gene: TRBV5-4; clone size: NA; J gene: TRBJ2-7; D gene: NA; CDR3 DNA: TGTGCCAGCAGCTTTCGGGGGTCATACGAGCAGTACTTC; CDR3 protein: CASSFRGSYEQYF
V gene: TRBV5-1; clone size: NA; J gene: TRBJ2-2; D gene: TRBD1; CDR3 DNA: TGCGCCAGCAGCTTAGTTGCGGGACAGGGGGCCGGGGAGCTGTTTTTT; CDR3 protein: CASSLVAGQGAGELFF
V gene: TRBV5-6; clone size: NA; J gene: TRBJ1-1; D gene: NA; CDR3 DNA: TGTGCCAGCAGCTCGTTGGGCCCCGGGGGAGACACTGAAGCTTTCTTT; CDR3 protein: CASSSLGPGGDTEAFF
V gene: TRBV5-4; clone size: NA; J gene: TRBJ2-5; D gene: NA; CDR3 DNA: TGTGCCAGCAGCTTGCACACAGGGCAAGAGACCCAGTACTTC; CDR3 protein: CASSLHTGQETQYF
V gene: TRBV18; clone size: NA; J gene: TRBJ2-5; D gene: NA; CDR3 DNA: TGTGCCAGCTCCCTAGATCAAGAGACCCAGTACTTC; CDR3 protein: CASSLDQETQYF
V gene: TRBV7-2; clone size: NA; J gene: TRBJ2-1; D gene: NA; CDR3 DNA: TGTGCCAGCAGCGTAGGGGACAACTACAATGAGCAGTTCTTC; CDR3 protein: CASSVGDNYNEQFF
V gene: TRBV24-1; clone size: NA; J gene: TRBJ1-1; D gene: TRBD1; CDR3 DNA: TGTGCCACCAGTGATCCGGGACAGGGGGTTGAAGCTTTCTTT; CDR3 protein: CATSDPGQGVEAFF
V gene: TRBV19; clone size: NA; J gene: TRBJ2-1; D gene: TRBD2; CDR3 DNA: TGTGCCGCCGGAGGGCGGGAGGGCCCTCTGTTCTTC; CDR3 protein: CAAGGREGPLFF
V gene: TRBV4-3; clone size: NA; J gene: TRBJ2-5; D gene: TRBD2; CDR3 DNA: TGCGCCAGCAGCCAGGAAGGTAGTGGCGGGGGAGAGACCCAGTACTTC; CDR3 protein: CASSQEGSGGGETQYF
V gene: TRBV6-5; clone size: once; J gene: TRBJ2-2; D gene: NA; CDR3 DNA: TGTGCCAGCGGACAAACGAACACCGGGGAGCTGTTTTTT; CDR3 protein: CASGQTNTGELFF
V gene: TRBV11-2; clone size: once; J gene: TRBJ2-3; D gene: TRBD2; CDR3 DNA: TGTGCCAGCGCCGGGGCGGGAGGGCCAGATACGCAGTATTTT; CDR3 protein: CASAGAGGPDTQYF
V gene: TRBV12-3/TRBV12-4; clone size: NA; J gene: TRBJ2-1; D gene: NA; CDR3 DNA: TGTGCCAGCTCTCAAACAGGGCCCCCTCAGTTCTTC; CDR3 protein: CASSQTGPPQFF
V gene: TRBV5-1; clone size: once; J gene: TRBJ1-1; D gene: NA; CDR3 DNA: TGCGCCAGCAGCTTTAACCCAGGGGATCATGGTGAAGCTTTCTTT; CDR3 protein: CASSFNPGDHGEAFF
V gene: TRBV10-3; clone size: NA; J gene: TRBJ2-7; D gene: NA; CDR3 DNA: TGTGCCATCTCTGCCGGGGGAGGATACGAGCAGTACTTC; CDR3 protein: CAISAGGGYEQYF
V gene: TRBV29-1; clone size: NA; J gene: TRBJ2-5; D gene: TRBD1; CDR3 DNA: TGCAGCGTGACGGGGACAGGGGGCGAGACCCAGTACTTC; CDR3 protein: CSVTGTGGETQYF
V gene: TRBV19; clone size: NA; J gene: TRBJ1-2; D gene: TRBD1; CDR3 DNA: TGTGCCAGTAGTAGGCCTGGGACAGGACCCCATTATGGCTACACCTTC; CDR3 protein: CASSRPGTGPHYGYTF
V gene: TRBV5-1; clone size: NA; J gene: TRBJ2-3; D gene: TRBD2; CDR3 DNA: TGCGCCAGCAGCTTGGATAGCGGGGGCACAGATACGCAGTATTTT; CDR3 protein: CASSLDSGGTDTQYF
V gene: TRBV2; clone size: NA; J gene: TRBJ2-5; D gene: NA; CDR3 DNA: TGTGCCAGCAGTGTTTTTGGCAGGGGTTCTCGCGAGACCCAGTACTTC; CDR3 protein: CASSVFGRGSRETQYF
V gene: TRBV28; clone size: NA; J gene: TRBJ1-2; D gene: NA; CDR3 DNA: TGTGCCAGCAGTTTATTGGGGGCCCGATTGAACTATGGCTACACCTTC; CDR3 protein: CASSLLGARLNYGYTF
V gene: TRBV4-1; clone size: NA; J gene: TRBJ2-1; D gene: TRBD1; CDR3 DNA: TGCGCCAGCAGCCCCAAGACAGGGGGCAATGAGCAGTTCTTC; CDR3 protein: CASSPKTGGNEQFF
V gene: TRBV19; clone size: NA; J gene: TRBJ2-3; D gene: NA; CDR3 DNA: TGTGCCAGTAAGTCGGGAGACACAGATACGCAGTATTTT; CDR3 protein: CASKSGDTDTQYF
V gene: TRBV29-1; clone size: NA; J gene: TRBJ1-2; D gene: TRBD1; CDR3 DNA: TGCAGCGTACAGGGACAGGGGTCTGGCTACACCTTC; CDR3 protein: CSVQGQGSGYTF
V gene: TRBV28; clone size: NA; J gene: TRBJ2-5; D gene: TRBD2; CDR3 DNA: TGTGCCAGCAGTTCGCCGCGGGGGGACGAGACCCAGTACTTC; CDR3 protein: CASSSPRGDETQYF
V gene: TRBV5-6; clone size: once; J gene: TRBJ1-4; D gene: NA; CDR3 DNA: TGTGCCAGCAGCTTTGTTTCGGATGAAAAACTGTTTTTT; CDR3 protein: CASSFVSDEKLFF
V gene: TRBV28; clone size: NA; J gene: TRBJ1-5; D gene: TRBD1; CDR3 DNA: TGTGCCAGCTGTGGGACAGTAATAGGACAGCCCCAGCATTTT; CDR3 protein: CASCGTVIGQPQHF
V gene: TRBV24-1; clone size: NA; J gene: TRBJ1-5; D gene: NA; CDR3 DNA: TGTGCCACCAGTGACCTGACAGCCTGGAATCAGCCCCAGCATTTT; CDR3 protein: CATSDLTAWNQPQHF
V gene: TRBV11-2; clone size: NA; J gene: TRBJ2-7; D gene: NA; CDR3 DNA: TGTGCCAGCAGCCCAGGACAAAACTACGAGCAGTACTTC; CDR3 protein: CASSPGQNYEQYF
V gene: TRBV12-3/TRBV12-4; clone size: few; J gene: TRBJ1-5; D gene: NA; CDR3 DNA: TGTGCCAGCAGTGGGGGCATGGCGGAGCCCCAGCATTTT; CDR3 protein: CASSGGMAEPQHF
V gene: TRBV29-1; clone size: NA; J gene: TRBJ1-1; D gene: TRBD1; CDR3 DNA: TGCAGCGTGGACCGGGACAGGGAAGCTTTCTTT; CDR3 protein: CSVDRDREAFF
V gene: TRBV21-1; clone size: NA; J gene: TRBJ1-5; D gene: NA; CDR3 DNA: TGTGCCAGCAGCGAACGGGGAGGAGGTCAGCCCCAGCATTTT; CDR3 protein: CASSERGGGQPQHF
V gene: TRBV2; clone size: few; J gene: TRBJ1-1; D gene: NA; CDR3 DNA: TGTGCCAGCGGACTCCCGAACACTGAAGCTTTCTTT; CDR3 protein: CASGLPNTEAFF
V gene: TRBV4-2; clone size: many; J gene: TRBJ2-3; D gene: TRBD2; CDR3 DNA: TGTGCCAGCAGCCTGGGGGAGGCTAGCGGGGCCCTTAGCACAGATACGCAGTATTTT; CDR3 protein: CASSLGEASGALSTDTQYF
V gene: TRBV30; clone size: NA; J gene: TRBJ1-4; D gene: NA; CDR3 DNA: TGTGCTGGCGGGCGGGAGAAACTGTTTTTT; CDR3 protein: CAGGREKLFF
V gene: TRBV4-1; clone size: NA; J gene: TRBJ1-6; D gene: NA; CDR3 DNA: TGCGCCAGCAGCCAAGCGCTACAGTCCTCCTATAATTCACCCCTCCACTTT; CDR3 protein: CASSQALQSSYNSPLHF
V gene: TRBV27; clone size: NA; J gene: TRBJ2-5; D gene: TRBD1; CDR3 DNA: TGTGCCAGCAGTACATACCGGGACAGCACTCGTCGAAAACAAGAGACCCAGTACTTC; CDR3 protein: CASSTYRDSTRRKQETQYF
V gene: TRBV27; clone size: NA; J gene: TRBJ1-2; D gene: TRBD1; CDR3 DNA: TGTGCCAGCACCCCTCGGGCTACAGGGGGGCCACTCTATGGCTACACCTTC; CDR3 protein: CASTPRATGGPLYGYTF
V gene: TRBV24-1; clone size: NA; J gene: TRBJ1-2; D gene: TRBD1; CDR3 DNA: TGTGCCACCAGCAGACAGGGAGTAGATGGCTACACCTTC; CDR3 protein: CATSRQGVDGYTF
V gene: TRBV6-5; clone size: NA; J gene: TRBJ2-7; D gene: NA; CDR3 DNA: TGTGCCAGCCTGGCAGGGGGGAGTTACGAGCAGTACTTC; CDR3 protein: CASLAGGSYEQYF
V gene: TRBV19; clone size: NA; J gene: TRBJ2-2; D gene: TRBD2; CDR3 DNA: TGTGCCAGTAGGAATGGACTAGCGGGAGTCCACGGGGAGCTGTTTTTT; CDR3 protein: CASRNGLAGVHGELFF
V gene: TRBV28; clone size: NA; J gene: TRBJ1-1; D gene: NA; CDR3 DNA: TGTGCCAGCACCCTCGGGCAGGGGAACACTGAAGCTTTCTTT; CDR3 protein: CASTLGQGNTEAFF
V gene: TRBV4-1; clone size: NA; J gene: TRBJ1-1; D gene: NA; CDR3 DNA: TGCGCCAGCAGCCAAGAAGGGGGGGGGTTTCCTGAAGCTTTCTTT; CDR3 protein: CASSQEGGGFPEAFF
V gene: TRBV7-9; clone size: NA; J gene: TRBJ2-3; D gene: NA; CDR3 DNA: TGTGCCAGCAGCTTAGCGGCGGTGCCTAGCACAGATACGCAGTATTTT; CDR3 protein: CASSLAAVPSTDTQYF
V gene: TRBV30; clone size: NA; J gene: TRBJ1-5; D gene: TRBD1; CDR3 DNA: TGTGCCTGGAGCGACAGGGTCACCAATCAGCCCCAGCATTTT; CDR3 protein: CAWSDRVTNQPQHF
V gene: TRBV6-5; clone size: NA; J gene: TRBJ2-7; D gene: TRBD1; CDR3 DNA: TGTGCCAGCAGTTTCGGACAGGGGGGTGGCTACGAGCAGTACTTC; CDR3 protein: CASSFGQGGGYEQYF
V gene: TRBV7-2; clone size: NA; J gene: TRBJ2-5; D gene: TRBD1; CDR3 DNA: TGTGCCAGCAGGGACAGGGCGTCGGAGACCCAGTACTTC; CDR3 protein: CASRDRASETQYF
V gene: TRBV7-2; clone size: NA; J gene: TRBJ1-5; D gene: NA; CDR3 DNA: TGTGCCACCGGGGGGACTGACAAGGGTTATCAGCCCCAGCATTTT; CDR3 protein: CATGGTDKGYQPQHF